These T cell receptor beta chains were read from a single sample in a study of PD-1 blockade in classical Hodgkin lymphoma. Only in-frame clones appear in the TCRdb table, and some are missing; sequencing was by immunoSEQ multiplex PCR. The sample records 5,500 to 7,000 clones, about 88% being singletons. The sample in question was peripheral blood mononuclear cells (PBMCs), obtained before the fourth cycle of nivolumab. The receptors were gathered from a human donor with classical Hodgkin lymphoma. CDR3s include the opening cysteine and the closing phenylalanine or tryptophan. The D gene is left open where the match is weak. Expanded clones are given a class, and other clones once, few, many or no size at all.

d_call,clone_size,v_call,j_call,cdr3_aa,cdr3_nt
TRBD1,few,TRBV5-1,TRBJ2-6,CASSGQGAQGANVLTF,TGCGCCAGCAGCGGCCAGGGGGCGCAGGGGGCCAACGTCCTGACTTTC
NA,NA,TRBV5-1,TRBJ2-2,CASSLRGTPNTGELFF,TGCGCCAGCAGCTTGCGGGGGACACCGAACACCGGGGAGCTGTTTTTT
NA,NA,TRBV6-1,TRBJ2-5,CASSAGETQYF,TGTGCCAGCAGTGCAGGGGAGACCCAGTACTTC
TRBD2,few,TRBV7-2,TRBJ2-3,CASSLGLGAGVYTDTQYF,TGTGCCAGCAGCTTAGGACTCGGAGCGGGGGTTTACACAGATACGCAGTATTTT
TRBD1,NA,TRBV5-1,TRBJ1-1,CASSLDRARAEAFF,TGCGCCAGCAGTTTGGACAGGGCCAGGGCTGAAGCTTTCTTT
NA,NA,TRBV5-1,TRBJ2-2,CASSLDREAGELFF,TGCGCCAGCAGCTTGGACAGGGAAGCCGGGGAGCTGTTTTTT
NA,once,TRBV5-1,TRBJ1-1,CASTLGRMNTEAFF,TGCGCCAGTACATTGGGGCGCATGAACACTGAAGCTTTCTTT
NA,NA,TRBV19,TRBJ1-5,CASWGGYQPQHF,TGTGCCAGCTGGGGGGGTTATCAGCCCCAGCATTTT
NA,NA,TRBV27,TRBJ2-5,CASSFGSGRETQYF,TGTGCCAGCAGTTTTGGCAGCGGCAGGGAGACCCAGTACTTC
TRBD1,few,TRBV5-6,TRBJ1-6,CASSAGQNSPLHF,TGTGCCAGCAGCGCGGGACAGAATTCACCCCTCCACTTT
NA,NA,TRBV6-6,TRBJ1-1,CASSSRRDEAFF,TGTGCCAGCAGTTCAAGACGAGATGAAGCTTTCTTT
TRBD1,NA,TRBV5-6,TRBJ1-1,CASSADRGTIVDTEAFF,TGTGCCAGCAGCGCCGACAGGGGGACGATTGTAGACACTGAAGCTTTCTTT
TRBD1,few,TRBV7-3,TRBJ1-6,CASSRGQGGSPLHF,TGTGCCAGCAGCAGAGGACAGGGAGGTTCACCCCTCCACTTT
TRBD2,NA,TRBV27,TRBJ2-2,CASSFRLAGTGELFF,TGTGCCAGCAGTTTTCGACTAGCGGGCACCGGGGAGCTGTTTTTT
NA,NA,TRBV5-4,TRBJ2-5,CASSLVRQETQYF,TGTGCCAGCAGCTTGGTTCGACAAGAGACCCAGTACTTC
TRBD1,NA,TRBV11-2,TRBJ1-2,CASSLVRGQDGYTF,TGTGCCAGCAGCTTAGTAAGGGGACAGGATGGCTACACCTTC
NA,NA,TRBV5-5,TRBJ1-2,CASSSNLVYTF,TGTGCCAGCAGCTCCAATCTGGTGTACACCTTC
NA,NA,TRBV15,TRBJ2-5,CATSRNSLRDDPPGGTQYF,TGTGCCACCAGCAGAAATTCTCTCCGGGACGACCCCCCCGGGGGGACCCAGTACTTC
TRBD1,NA,TRBV7-2,TRBJ1-5,CASSLAFRGDQPQHF,TGTGCCAGCAGCTTAGCTTTCAGGGGGGATCAGCCCCAGCATTTT
TRBD1,NA,TRBV11-2,TRBJ1-2,CASSLVPTGRRYGYTF,TGTGCCAGCAGCTTAGTCCCGACAGGGCGTCGGTATGGCTACACCTTC
TRBD2,NA,TRBV6-1,TRBJ2-5,CASSVIFRGGRGQETQYF,TGTGCCAGCAGTGTAATATTTCGGGGGGGGCGAGGGCAAGAGACCCAGTACTTC
NA,NA,TRBV28,TRBJ1-3,CASTPSNSGNTIYF,TGTGCCAGCACCCCCAGCAACTCTGGAAACACCATATATTTT
NA,NA,TRBV7-2,TRBJ1-1,CASSLVLSRGTEAFF,TGTGCCAGCAGCTTAGTCCTGAGTAGGGGAACTGAAGCTTTCTTT
NA,NA,TRBV6-5,TRBJ2-5,CASRVRSQTGGTQYF,TGTGCCAGCAGGGTGAGAAGTCAAACAGGAGGGACCCAGTACTTC
NA,NA,TRBV19,TRBJ1-3,CASIAGRSGNTIYF,TGTGCCAGTATCGCGGGTCGCTCTGGAAACACCATATATTTT
NA,once,TRBV6-5,TRBJ2-1,CASTPRREYNEQFF,TGTGCCAGCACCCCTCGAAGGGAATACAATGAGCAGTTCTTC
NA,NA,TRBV27,TRBJ2-5,CASSHRDGKETQYF,TGTGCCAGCAGCCACCGGGACGGTAAAGAGACCCAGTACTTC
TRBD1,NA,TRBV2,TRBJ1-4,CASRGGQGSYEKLFF,TGTGCCAGCAGGGGTGGACAGGGCTCATACGAAAAACTGTTTTTT
TRBD1,NA,TRBV9,TRBJ1-5,CASSLGQGDQPQHF,TGTGCCAGCAGCCTTGGACAGGGGGATCAGCCCCAGCATTTT
NA,NA,TRBV10-2,TRBJ2-1,CASTPGRSEQFF,TGCGCCAGCACCCCGGGACGGAGTGAGCAGTTCTTC